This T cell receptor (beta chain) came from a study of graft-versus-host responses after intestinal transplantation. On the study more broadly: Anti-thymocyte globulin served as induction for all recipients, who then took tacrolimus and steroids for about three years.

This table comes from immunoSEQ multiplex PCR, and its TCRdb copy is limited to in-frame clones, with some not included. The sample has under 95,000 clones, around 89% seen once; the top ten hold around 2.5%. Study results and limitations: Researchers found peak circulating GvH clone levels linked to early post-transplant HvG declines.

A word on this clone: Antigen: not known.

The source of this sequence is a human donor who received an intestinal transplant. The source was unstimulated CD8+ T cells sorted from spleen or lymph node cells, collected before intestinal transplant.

CDR3 sequence reads: CASSVEGDVNTEAFF. The CDR3 bases are TGTGCCAGCAGCGTAGAGGGAGACGTGAACACTGAAGCTTTCTTT. The chain employs TRBV9 and TRBJ1-1; D not certain. The germline gives CDR1 SGDLS, CDR2 YYNGEE. Trimming left V 0 bases short and J 0 bases short, with 9 bases between. The CDR3 runs to 15 residues.